The entry that follows covers one TCR beta chain sequence. The sample originates from a study of PD-L1 blockade in urothelial cancer. Study details: Of prior chemotherapy regimens, patients had received between 0 and 3.

Profiled with immunoSEQ multiplex PCR; TCRdb holds only in-frame clones, not every one. The table shows around 66,000 clones, with 88% occurring only once. Time point noted: peripheral blood 6 weeks after treatment start. Each patient supplied 1 to 8 pretreatment and on-treatment samples. With 1 base removed from V and 8 bases from J, the gap between germline ends came to 15 bases. The germline CDR1 and CDR2 sequences are SGDLS and YYNGEE. The CDR3 contains 14 residues. The chain has TRBV9 and TRBJ1-2; TRBD1 might be the D (5 bases). Sequenced material: PBMCs, taken around atezolizumab (anti-PD-L1) treatment. The source of this sequence is a man aged 55-75 years with urothelial cancer. Here the CDR3 reads CASSVFSQGGGYTF. DNA of the CDR3: TGTGCCAGCAGCGTATTCTCTCAGGGAGGAGGCTACACCTTC. Together with reference TRBV9 and TRBJ1-2, the CDR3 gives the full variable domain: DSGVTQTPKHLITATGQRVTLRCSPRSGDLSVYWYQQSLDQGLQFLIQYYNGEERAKGNILERFSAQQFPDLHSELNLSSLELGDSALYFCASSVFSQGGGYTFGSGTRLTVV.